This record covers a single T cell receptor (beta chain). The antigen is not known. These data originate in a study of vaccination and CD4 T cells after COVID-19. Treatment described: roughly 11-day PBMC culture with coronavirus spike peptide pools or control peptides (ViraFEST assay). Cultured CD4+ T-cell DNA underwent Oncomine TCR Beta short-read sequencing. From the PCR reads, TCRdb called clonotypes with MiXCR, one entry per CDR3 protein. The table has some 15,000 distinct CDR3 sequences, around half seen once. The CDR3 is 15 amino acids. The germline gives CDR1 SGHKS, CDR2 YYEKEE (reference sequence). V lost 0 bases, J lost 5 bases, and 14 bases lay in between.

Sequencing used CD4+ T cells from blood, cultured in vitro. The gene calls are TRBV5-5 and TRBJ2-5, with D hard to call. This sequence originates from a human donor who had recovered from COVID-19. CDR3 region: CASSLEVAAWETQYF. The CDR3 DNA reads TGTGCCAGCAGCTTGGAAGTTGCGGCGTGGGAGACCCAGTACTTC.